This T cell receptor beta chain was profiled in a study of blood T cells in healthy people across ages. The second PCR ran about 6 to 11 cycles with a sample-barcoded 5' primer and J-beta primers. Every sample gave at least 2.5 million paired-end reads containing CDR3. TCRdb analysed the 5' RACE reads with MiXCR anew, one entry per CDR3 protein. The sample holds hundreds of thousands of distinct CDR3 sequences; roughly 34% are singletons and the top ten take under 15%. Donors each provided roughly 10 milliliters of peripheral blood. Study-level results: Long-lived donors exceeded aged donors in naive CD4+ cells and diversity. Strong correlation was found linking TCR beta diversity to naive T cell percentage.

This clonotype was counted once. Its specificity is unknown. This clonotype was obtained from a man younger than 35 in good health. Material: blood.

CDR3 in DNA: TGTGCCTGGATCGGTCCTGAAGCTTTCTTT. Translation: CAWIGPEAFF. The chain carries TRBV30 and TRBJ1-1; D ambiguous. Trimming left V 4 bases short and J 6 bases short, with 6 bases between. This CDR3 region has 10 residues. CDR1 GTSNPN and CDR2 SVGIG come from the germline V gene (reference sequence).